Shown below are 20 T cell receptor beta chains from a single sample sequenced in a study of blood T cell repertoires in COVID-19. Measured with immunoSEQ multiplex PCR; TCRdb has only the in-frame clones, and not every one. This sample has around 400,000 clones; approximately 89% occur once, and the top ten carry more than 9%. The specimen was peripheral blood. The receptors come from a woman between 25 and 40 years old with COVID-19, enrolled during active disease.

This clone was seen only once. V usage is TRBV19 and J usage is TRBJ2-1, with 7 bases matching TRBD2. V lost 3 bases to trimming and J lost 4 bases; unmatched junction nucleotides: 6. The CDR3 covers 15 residues. Germline CDR1 reads LNHDA; CDR2 reads SQIVND (reference sequence). The CDR3 DNA sequence: TGTGCCAGTAGTATTGAAGCGGGACCTTACAATGAGCAGTTCTTC. This encodes CASSIEAGPYNEQFF.

The chain links TRBV18 to TRBJ1-1, with 11 bases lining up with TRBD1. The CDR3 extends over 13 amino acids. Germline trimming cut 10 bases from V and 7 bases from J; bases unmatched to any gene: 8. Germline lookup yields CDR1 KGHSH and CDR2 LQKENI. CDR3 coding DNA: TGTGCCACCGGGACAGGGGGGGGAGGTGAAGCTTTCTTT. This sequence encodes CATGTGGGGEAFF.

In its sample, this clone was seen once. This chain uses TRBV24-1 with TRBJ2-1; TRBD1 agrees at 8 bases. Germline lookup yields CDR1 KGHDR and CDR2 SFDVKD. The length of the CDR3 is 16 residues. Losses at the gene ends were 1 base for V and 0 bases for J; bases not matched to a gene: 1. In DNA form, the CDR3 reads TGTGCCACCAGTGATTTCGGACAGGGCTCCTACAATGAGCAGTTCTTC. This encodes CATSDFGQGSYNEQFF.

This clone was recorded once. The V gene is TRBV18, the J gene TRBJ1-1; 7 bases are shared with TRBD1. The ends lost 8 bases at V and 0 bases at J; junction bases unmatched: 12. The CDR3 loop spans 16 amino acids. The germline gives CDR1 KGHSH, CDR2 LQKENI. This chain's CDR3 is CASRPSGQAVNTEAFF. In DNA form, the CDR3 reads TGTGCCAGCCGACCTTCAGGACAGGCAGTGAACACTGAAGCTTTCTTT. Full variable domain (rest looked up from reference TRBV18 and TRBJ1-1): NAGVMQNPRHLVRRRGQEARLRCSPMKGHSHVYWYRQLPEEGLKFMVYLQKENIIDESGMPKERFSAEFPKEGPSILRIQQVVRGDSAAYFCASRPSGQAVNTEAFFGQGTRLTVV.

The rearrangement uses TRBV19 and TRBJ1-2, with a tentative D call TRBD1 (5 bases). This CDR3 spans 14 amino acids. CDR1 and CDR2 (germline): LNHDA, SQIVND (reference sequence). V lost 5 bases to trimming and J lost 7 bases, with 17 bases between them. The CDR3 is CASSHPGSTGGYTF. In DNA form, the CDR3 reads TGTGCCAGTAGTCACCCAGGGTCGACCGGTGGCTACACCTTC. Full variable domain (missing parts from reference TRBV19 and TRBJ1-2): DGGITQSPKYLFRKEGQNVTLSCEQNLNHDAMYWYRQDPGQGLRLIYYSQIVNDFQKGDIAEGYSVSREKKESFPLTVTSAQKNPTAFYLCASSHPGSTGGYTFGSGTRLTVV.

The genes are TRBV15 and TRBJ1-1, with a weak D call TRBD1 (5 bases). The CDR3 spans 15 residues. Germline-derived CDR1 and CDR2 are LNHNV and YYDKDF (reference sequence). Trimming shortened V by 6 bases and J by 4 bases, and 18 bases separated the two germline ends. In nucleotides, the CDR3 is TGTGCCACCAGTGTTCCCGGGGGATTTGGCACTGAAGCTTTCTTT. Translated, it gives CATSVPGGFGTEAFF.

V gene TRBV4-3 combines with J gene TRBJ2-1, with D maybe TRBD2 (6 bases). Per germline, CDR1 LGHNA and CDR2 YSLEER. V lost 3 bases and J 5 bases, leaving 17 bases between the germline ends. The CDR3 spans 16 residues. The CDR3 spells CASSQDGASVHNEQFF. The CDR3 DNA reads as TGCGCCAGCAGCCAGGATGGGGCTAGCGTACACAATGAGCAGTTCTTC.

This chain joins TRBV30 and TRBJ2-3, with a tentative D call TRBD2 (7 bases). The germline V gene encodes CDR1 GTSNPN and CDR2 SVGIG (reference sequence). There are 14 residues in the CDR3. Trimming pared 0 bases from V and 4 bases from J, leaving 11 bases between. For the CDR3, the DNA is TGTGCCTGGAGTGTAGGGGGGGATTCAGATACGCAGTATTTT. This encodes CAWSVGGDSDTQYF. The full variable domain, its missing parts supplied by reference TRBV30 and TRBJ2-3, is SQTIHQWPATLVQPVGSPLSLECTVEGTSNPNLYWYRQAAGRGLQLLFYSVGIGQISSEVPQNLSASRPQDRQFILSSKKLLLSDSGFYLCAWSVGGDSDTQYFGPGTRLTVL.

The rearrangement links TRBV4-1 to TRBJ2-7, with D tentatively TRBD2 (6 bases). The germline V gene has CDR1 MGHRA and CDR2 YSYEKL. The CDR3 totals 13 residues. Trimming stripped 5 bases from V and 7 bases from J, with 15 bases between. CDR3 nucleotides: TGCGCCAGCAGCGTAGGAGCGGGTCGAGAGCAGTACTTC. Its translation is CASSVGAGREQYF.

This clone is a singleton in its sample. The J gene is TRBJ2-3, the V gene TRBV4-1; 7 positions match TRBD2. This CDR3 region has 17 residues. V was clipped by 4 bases and J by 6 bases; unmatched bases: 16. The V gene's germline CDR1 is MGHRA and CDR2 YSYEKL. The CDR3 here is CASSRAGLADISDTQYF. The DNA for the CDR3 is TGCGCCAGCAGCCGAGCGGGTCTAGCGGATATATCCGATACGCAGTATTTT.

As regards this clone: One end of the junction varies from germline; a read error may be responsible. The V call is TRBV28, the J call TRBJ1-5, with D perhaps TRBD1 (6 bases). In germline, CDR1 is MDHEN, CDR2 SYDVKM. CDR3 length equals 15 residues. The CDR3 spells CASNLRDTGPQPQHF. The CDR3 nucleotides read TGTGCCAGCAATTTACGGGACACCGGTCCCCAGCCCCAGCATTTT.

The chain uses TRBV30 and TRBJ2-7; 7 nucleotides agree with TRBD1. This CDR3 is built from 13 residues. Looked up from germline, CDR1 is GTSNPN and CDR2 is SVGIG (reference sequence). The J segment lost 5 bases and the V segment lost 4 bases, leaving 8 bases of the junction unmatched. CDR3 region: CAWTSDRAHEQYF. DNA of the CDR3: TGTGCCTGGACTTCTGACAGGGCCCACGAGCAGTACTTC.

J is TRBJ2-6 and V is TRBV7-9; 11 bases align to TRBD2. CDR3 length: 17 amino acids. Unmatched junction bases numbered 4, after V lost 5 bases and J lost 1 base. Germline CDR1 and CDR2: SEHNR and FQNEAQ (reference sequence). CDR3 loop: CASSRTSGPSGANVLTF. The DNA of the CDR3 is TGTGCCAGCAGCCGGACTAGCGGGCCATCTGGGGCCAACGTCCTGACTTTC.

This clone appeared once. The chain uses TRBV3-1 (or the pseudogene TRBV3-2) and TRBJ2-1; the D is unclear. Between the trimmed V and J ends, which lost 1 base and 9 bases, there was a span of 10 bases. The CDR3 has 13 amino acids. Germline V lookup: CDR1 LGHDT, CDR2 YNNKEL (reference sequence). CDR3 sequence reads: CASSQGLASEQFF. The CDR3 coding sequence is TGTGCCAGCAGCCAAGGGTTAGCCTCTGAGCAGTTCTTC.

The J gene is TRBJ1-1, the V gene TRBV4-3; D might be TRBD1 (5 bases). This CDR3 spans 13 amino acids. The germline V gene has CDR1 LGHNA and CDR2 YSLEER. The V end lost 3 bases, the J end lost 7 bases, and 12 bases lay between the germline ends. The CDR3 loop is CASSHGWGFEAFF. DNA for the CDR3: TGCGCCAGCAGCCACGGGTGGGGCTTTGAAGCTTTCTTT.

The CDR3 reads CASSQVGGMVEQYF. The DNA for the CDR3 is TGTGCCAGCAGCCAGGTAGGGGGAATGGTCGAGCAGTACTTC. The chain couples TRBV5-5 to TRBJ2-7; D possibly corresponds to TRBD1 (6 bases). V gave up 4 bases and J gave up 6 bases, with 17 bases separating them. Germline loops: CDR1 SGHKS, CDR2 YYEKEE (reference sequence). CDR3 length equals 14 residues. Supplemented by reference TRBV5-5 and TRBJ2-7, the full variable domain reads DAGVTQSPTHLIKTRGQQVTLRCSPISGHKSVSWYQQVLGQGPQFIFQYYEKEERGRGNFPDRFSARQFPNYSSELNVNALLLGDSALYLCASSQVGGMVEQYFGPGTRLTVT.

The chain couples TRBV30 to TRBJ2-1, with 8 bases lining up with TRBD2. Germline V lookup: CDR1 GTSNPN, CDR2 SVGIG (reference sequence). This CDR3 has 12 residues. With V trimmed by 4 bases and J by 9 bases, 5 bases remained unmatched. CDR3 coding DNA: TGTGCCTGGACAGCGGGAGTTGCTGAGCAGTTCTTC. This codes for CAWTAGVAEQFF.

CDR3 in DNA: TGCGCCAGCAGCCCCGTCCCTAGCGGGAGGTCGGAAGATACGCAGTATTTT. Protein: CASSPVPSGRSEDTQYF. V usage is TRBV5-1 and J usage is TRBJ2-3, with 11 nucleotides matching TRBD2. The V and J ends lost 4 bases and 5 bases, in that order; junction bases with no gene match: 12. The CDR3 has 17 residues. CDR1 and CDR2 (germline): SGHRS, YFSETQ.

V gene TRBV25-1 combines with J gene TRBJ1-6; possibly TRBD1 for D (5 bases). CDR3 length: 14 amino acids. CDR1 and CDR2 from the germline V gene are MGHDK and SYGVNS. V was trimmed by 0 bases and J by 7 bases, leaving 7 bases between them. The CDR3 region is CASSEYRTNSPLHF. The CDR3 region has the DNA TGTGCCAGCAGTGAATACCGGACAAATTCACCCCTCCACTTT.

The V gene is TRBV2, the J gene TRBJ1-2; TRBD1 might be the D (6 bases). The CDR3 runs to 13 residues. V was shortened by 5 bases and J by 3 bases, with 10 bases between the two germline ends. CDR1 and CDR2 (germline): SNHLY, FYNNEI. This CDR3 reads CASSWDTDYGYTF. The CDR3 DNA reads as TGTGCCAGCAGTTGGGACACAGACTATGGCTACACCTTC.